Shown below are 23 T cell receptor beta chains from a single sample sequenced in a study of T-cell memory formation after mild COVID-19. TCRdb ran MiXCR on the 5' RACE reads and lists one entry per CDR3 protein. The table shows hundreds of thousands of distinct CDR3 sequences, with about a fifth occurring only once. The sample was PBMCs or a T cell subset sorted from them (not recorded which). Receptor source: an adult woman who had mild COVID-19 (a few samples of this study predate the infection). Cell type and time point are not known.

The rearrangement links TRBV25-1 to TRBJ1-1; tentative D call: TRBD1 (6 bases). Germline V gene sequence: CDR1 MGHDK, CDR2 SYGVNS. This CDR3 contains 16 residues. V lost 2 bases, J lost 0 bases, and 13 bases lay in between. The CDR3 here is CASSEKAGGLNTEAFF. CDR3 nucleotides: TGTGCCAGCAGTGAAAAGGCGGGGGGCCTGAACACTGAAGCTTTCTTT.

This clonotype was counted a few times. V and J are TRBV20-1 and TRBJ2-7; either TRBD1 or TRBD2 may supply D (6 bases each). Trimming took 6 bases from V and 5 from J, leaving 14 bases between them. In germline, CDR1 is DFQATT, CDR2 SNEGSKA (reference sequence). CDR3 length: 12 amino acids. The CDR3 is CSAKRGAHEQYF. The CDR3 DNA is TGCAGTGCGAAGAGGGGGGCCCACGAGCAGTACTTC.

The CDR3, as DNA: TGCAGCGTTGAAGATCTCCGACAGGGGTCGGACGAGCAGTACTTC. It yields the protein CSVEDLRQGSDEQYF. The rearrangement links TRBV29-1 to TRBJ2-7, with TRBD1 matching 8 bases. This CDR3 is built from 15 residues. V lost 0 bases to trimming and J lost 5 bases; unmatched junction nucleotides: 9. Germline V lookup: CDR1 SQVTM, CDR2 ANQGSEA.

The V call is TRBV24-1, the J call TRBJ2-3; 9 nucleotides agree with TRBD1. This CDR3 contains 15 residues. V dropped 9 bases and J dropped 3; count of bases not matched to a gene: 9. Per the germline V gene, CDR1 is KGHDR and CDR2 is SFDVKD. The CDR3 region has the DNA TGTGCCACCGTCGGATCAGACAGGGGGACAGATACGCAGTATTTT. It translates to CATVGSDRGTDTQYF.

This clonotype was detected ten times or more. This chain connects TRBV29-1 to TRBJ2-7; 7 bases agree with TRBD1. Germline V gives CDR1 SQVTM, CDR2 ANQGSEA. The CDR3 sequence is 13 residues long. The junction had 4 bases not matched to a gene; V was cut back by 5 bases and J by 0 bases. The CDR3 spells CSVTGTVSYEQYF. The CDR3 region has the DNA TGCAGCGTTACCGGGACAGTCTCCTACGAGCAGTACTTC.

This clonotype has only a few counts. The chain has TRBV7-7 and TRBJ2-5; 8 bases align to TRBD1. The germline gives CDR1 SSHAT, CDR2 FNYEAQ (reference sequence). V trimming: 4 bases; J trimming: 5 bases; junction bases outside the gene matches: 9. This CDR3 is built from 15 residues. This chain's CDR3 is CASSSGQGYEETQYF. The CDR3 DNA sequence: TGTGCCAGCAGCTCTGGACAGGGCTATGAGGAGACCCAGTACTTC.

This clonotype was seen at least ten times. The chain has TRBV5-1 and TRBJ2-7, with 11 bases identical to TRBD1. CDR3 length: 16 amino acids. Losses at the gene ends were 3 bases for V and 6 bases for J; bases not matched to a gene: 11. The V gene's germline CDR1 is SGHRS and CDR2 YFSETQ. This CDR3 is CASSSFPGQGDSEQYF. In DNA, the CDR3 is TGCGCCAGCAGCTCTTTTCCGGGACAGGGGGATAGCGAGCAGTACTTC.

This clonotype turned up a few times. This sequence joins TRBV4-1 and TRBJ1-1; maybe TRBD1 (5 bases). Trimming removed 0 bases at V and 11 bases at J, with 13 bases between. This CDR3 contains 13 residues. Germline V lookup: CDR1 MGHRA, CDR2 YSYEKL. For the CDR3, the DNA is TGCGCCAGCAGCCAAGACGGAACCAGGGCGGCTTTCTTT. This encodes CASSQDGTRAAFF.

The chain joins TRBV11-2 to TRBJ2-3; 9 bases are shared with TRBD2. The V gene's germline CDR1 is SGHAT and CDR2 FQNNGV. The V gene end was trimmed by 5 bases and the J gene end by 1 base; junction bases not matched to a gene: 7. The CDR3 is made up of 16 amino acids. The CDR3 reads CASSINIAGGTDTQYF. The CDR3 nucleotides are TGTGCCAGCAGCATCAATATAGCGGGGGGCACAGATACGCAGTATTTT.

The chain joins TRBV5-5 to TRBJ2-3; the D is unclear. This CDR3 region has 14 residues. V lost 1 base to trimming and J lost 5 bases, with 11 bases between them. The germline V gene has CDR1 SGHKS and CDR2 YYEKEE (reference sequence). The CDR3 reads CASSLRRVGDTQYF. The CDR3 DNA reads TGTGCCAGCAGCTTGCGTAGGGTTGGAGATACGCAGTATTTT.

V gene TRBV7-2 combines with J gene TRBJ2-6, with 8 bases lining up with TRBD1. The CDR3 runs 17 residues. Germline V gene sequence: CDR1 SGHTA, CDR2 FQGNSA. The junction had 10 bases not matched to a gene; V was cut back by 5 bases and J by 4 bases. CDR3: CASSKGQVLFGANVLTF. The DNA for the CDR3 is TGTGCCAGCAGCAAGGGACAGGTCCTGTTCGGGGCCAACGTCCTGACTTTC.

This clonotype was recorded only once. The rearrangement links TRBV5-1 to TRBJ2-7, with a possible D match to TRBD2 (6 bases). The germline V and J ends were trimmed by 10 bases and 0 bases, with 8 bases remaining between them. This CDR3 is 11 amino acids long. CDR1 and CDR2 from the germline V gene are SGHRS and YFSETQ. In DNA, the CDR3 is TGCGCCCGGGGGATCTCCTACGAGCAGTACTTC. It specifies CARGISYEQYF.

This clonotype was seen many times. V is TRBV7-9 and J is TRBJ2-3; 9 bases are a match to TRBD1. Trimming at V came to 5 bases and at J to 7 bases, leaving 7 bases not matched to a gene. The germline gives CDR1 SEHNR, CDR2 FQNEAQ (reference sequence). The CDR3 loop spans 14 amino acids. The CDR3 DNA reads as TGTGCCAGCAGCATCGACAGGGGGAGAAATACGCAGTATTTT. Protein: CASSIDRGRNTQYF. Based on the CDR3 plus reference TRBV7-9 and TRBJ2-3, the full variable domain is DTGVSQNPRHKITKRGQNVTFRCDPISEHNRLYWYRQTLGQGPEFLTYFQNEAQLEKSRLLSDRFSAERPKGSFSTLEIQRTEQGDSAMYLCASSIDRGRNTQYFGPGTRLTVL.

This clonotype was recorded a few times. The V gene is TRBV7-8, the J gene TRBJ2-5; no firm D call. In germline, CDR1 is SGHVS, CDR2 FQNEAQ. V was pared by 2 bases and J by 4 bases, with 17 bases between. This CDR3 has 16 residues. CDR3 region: CASSLIGWHPGETQYF. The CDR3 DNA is TGTGCCAGCAGCTTAATTGGGTGGCACCCCGGAGAGACCCAGTACTTC.

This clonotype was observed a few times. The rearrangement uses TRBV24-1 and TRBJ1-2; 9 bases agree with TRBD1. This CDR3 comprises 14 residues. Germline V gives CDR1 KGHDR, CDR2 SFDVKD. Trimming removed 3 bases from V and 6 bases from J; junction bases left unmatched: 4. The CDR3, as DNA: TGTGCCACCAGTGATCGACGACAGGGGGATGGCTACACCTTC. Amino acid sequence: CATSDRRQGDGYTF.

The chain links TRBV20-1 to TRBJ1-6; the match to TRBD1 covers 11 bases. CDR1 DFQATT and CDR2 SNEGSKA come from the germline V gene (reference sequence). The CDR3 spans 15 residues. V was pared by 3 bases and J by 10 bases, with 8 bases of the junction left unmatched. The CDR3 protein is CSASRDRGKGSPLHF. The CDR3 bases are TGCAGTGCTAGTAGGGACAGGGGGAAGGGGTCACCCCTCCACTTT.

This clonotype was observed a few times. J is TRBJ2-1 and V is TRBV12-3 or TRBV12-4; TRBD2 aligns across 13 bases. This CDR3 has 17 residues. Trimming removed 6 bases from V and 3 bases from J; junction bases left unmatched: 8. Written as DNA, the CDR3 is TGTGCCAGCAGCCCCGGAGGACTAGCGGGGGTCTACAATGAGCAGTTCTTC. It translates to CASSPGGLAGVYNEQFF.

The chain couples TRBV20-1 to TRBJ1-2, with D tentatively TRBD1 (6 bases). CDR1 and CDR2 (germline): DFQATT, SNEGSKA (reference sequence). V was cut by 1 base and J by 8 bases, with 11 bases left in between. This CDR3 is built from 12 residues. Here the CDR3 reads CSARGGLEGYTF. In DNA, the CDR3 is TGCAGTGCTAGAGGGGGGCTAGAAGGCTACACCTTC.

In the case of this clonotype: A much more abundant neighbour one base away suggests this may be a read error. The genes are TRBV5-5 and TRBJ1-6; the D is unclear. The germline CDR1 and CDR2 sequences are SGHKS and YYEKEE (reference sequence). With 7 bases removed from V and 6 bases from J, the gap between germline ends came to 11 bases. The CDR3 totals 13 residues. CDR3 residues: CASGLGPNSPLHF. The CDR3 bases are TGTGCCAGCGGCCTGGGCCCTAATTCACCCCTCCACTTT.

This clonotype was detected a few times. The CDR3 is CATSDWGIGYNEQFF. The CDR3 nucleotides are TGTGCCACCAGTGATTGGGGTATAGGCTACAATGAGCAGTTCTTC. The genes are TRBV24-1 and TRBJ2-1; D is unclear. Trimming cost V 2 bases and J 3 bases, with 10 bases left between them. Germline V gene sequence: CDR1 KGHDR, CDR2 SFDVKD. The CDR3 loop spans 15 amino acids.

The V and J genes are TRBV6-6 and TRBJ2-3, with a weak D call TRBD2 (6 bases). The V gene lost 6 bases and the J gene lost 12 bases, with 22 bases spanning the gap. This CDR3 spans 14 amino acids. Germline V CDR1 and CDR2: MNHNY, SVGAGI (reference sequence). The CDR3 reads CASRPPSGPIAQYF. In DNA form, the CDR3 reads TGTGCCAGCAGACCCCCCAGCGGGCCTATAGCCCAGTATTTT.

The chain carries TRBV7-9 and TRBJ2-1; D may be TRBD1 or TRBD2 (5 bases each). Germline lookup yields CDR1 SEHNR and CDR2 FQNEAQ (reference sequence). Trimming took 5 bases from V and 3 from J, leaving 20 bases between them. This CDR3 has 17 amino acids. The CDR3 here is CASSTGEPGMFYNEQFF. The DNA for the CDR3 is TGTGCCAGCAGCACAGGAGAACCGGGGATGTTCTACAATGAGCAGTTCTTC.

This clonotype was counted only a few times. CDR3 nucleotides: TGTGCCAGCAGTTTAGAGACAGGGGGCCAGCCCCAGCATTTT. Translation gives CASSLETGGQPQHF. This chain uses TRBV12-3 or TRBV12-4 with TRBJ1-5, with TRBD1 identical over 10 bases. J gave up 7 bases and V 1 base, and 1 base lay outside the gene matches. The CDR3 has 14 amino acids.